This T cell receptor (beta chain) was recovered during a study of long-term antiretroviral therapy in people with HIV. This clone was picked up a small number of times. Germline CDR1 is LNHDA and CDR2 is SQIVND (reference sequence). The CDR3 sequence is 13 residues long. V dropped 1 base and J dropped 9 bases, with 7 bases sitting between them. At survey level, the immunoSEQ assay was run in its v3.0 version. Repertoires were generated with immunoSEQ multiplex PCR, while TCRdb's copy carries only in-frame clones and drops some. Among tens of thousands of clones listed, 91% were seen once. The sample in question was unsorted PBMCs, obtained 3.1 years after starting antiretroviral therapy. The sequence came from a young man with HIV. The chain combines TRBV19 with TRBJ1-6; unclear D gene. This CDR3 reads CASSIGGTSPLHF. In nucleotides, the CDR3 is TGTGCCAGTAGTATAGGAGGTACTTCACCCCTCCACTTT.